This passage covers 13 T cell receptor beta chains from one sample sequenced in a study of spatial heterogeneity in lung cancer. The time point was: sample taken at primary tumor resection. Whole RNA was taken from tumor, nontumor lung or frozen PBMC; it was then sequenced unsorted. MiXCR, run by TCRdb on the 5' RACE reads, gives a single entry per CDR3 protein. The sample consists of about 85,000 distinct CDR3 sequences, approximately 20% of them appearing once. The specimen was PBMCs, collected at surgery. These receptors all stem from a male donor with early-stage non-small cell lung cancer.

In this sample, this clonotype turned up a few times. This chain connects TRBV12-3 or TRBV12-4 to TRBJ1-3; D is possibly TRBD1 (5 bases). V was clipped by 4 bases and J by 0 bases, with 10 bases between them. The CDR3 contains 15 residues. CDR3 in DNA: TGTGCCAGCAGTTCCGATGGGGGCTCTGGAAACACCATATATTTT. Amino acid sequence: CASSSDGGSGNTIYF.

This clonotype came up a few times. V gene TRBV6-1 combines with J gene TRBJ1-6, with D possibly TRBD1 on 5 matching bases. CDR1 and CDR2 from the germline V gene are MNHNS and SASEGT. Trimming pared 4 bases from V and 7 bases from J, leaving 14 bases between. The CDR3 length is 15 residues. Written as DNA, the CDR3 is TGTGCCAGCAGTGCCGCGCCAGGGATCAATTCACCCCTCCACTTT. Amino acids: CASSAAPGINSPLHF.

This sequence joins TRBV7-2 and TRBJ2-1; no clear D gene. The CDR3 loop spans 14 amino acids. V dropped 3 bases and J dropped 5 bases, with 11 bases sitting between them. Per germline, CDR1 SGHTA and CDR2 FQGNSA. The CDR3 DNA follows: TGTGCCAGCAGCTTTTACGGGCTAAACAATGAGCAGTTCTTC. The encoded protein is CASSFYGLNNEQFF.

The sample holds a few counts of this clonotype. This chain uses TRBV10-3 with TRBJ1-2, with 7 nucleotides matching TRBD1. CDR1 and CDR2 (germline): ENHRY, SYGVKD. Trimming removed 4 bases from V and 4 bases from J; junction bases left unmatched: 9. The CDR3 length is 15 residues. The CDR3 loop is CAISAGQFNLYGYTF. Here the CDR3 DNA reads TGTGCCATCAGTGCGGGACAGTTCAATCTCTATGGCTACACCTTC.

This clonotype was picked up a small number of times. The rearrangement uses TRBV5-6 and TRBJ1-6; 10 nucleotides match TRBD1. CDR3 size: 18 residues. CDR1 and CDR2 (germline): SGHDT, YYEEEE. With 4 bases clipped from V and 0 bases from J, the junction kept 7 bases outside the gene matches. The CDR3 nucleotides are TGTGCCAGCAGCCCGGGACAGGGGTGGAACTCCTATAATTCACCCCTCCACTTT. Translated: CASSPGQGWNSYNSPLHF.

V and J are TRBV5-1 and TRBJ1-6; D call uncertain. Trimming shortened V by 1 base and J by 5 bases, and 4 bases separated the two germline ends. The CDR3 loop spans 13 amino acids. Germline CDR1 SGHRS, CDR2 YFSETQ. CDR3: CASSLPDNSPLHF. DNA of the CDR3: TGCGCCAGCAGCTTGCCTGATAATTCACCCCTCCACTTT.

This clonotype showed up many times. The chain recombines TRBV6-1 with TRBJ2-7; D might be TRBD1 (6 bases). There are 12 residues in the CDR3. Germline-derived CDR1 and CDR2 are MNHNS and SASEGT. The germline V and J ends were trimmed by 10 bases and 9 bases, with 19 bases remaining between them. The DNA for the CDR3 is TGTGCCACCAGGGACATTCACATTGGGCAGTACTTC. This gives the protein CATRDIHIGQYF.

This clonotype was observed a handful of times. Here the CDR3 DNA reads TGTGCCGGGAGGACAGAGACCTACGAGCAGTACTTC. Translating gives CAGRTETYEQYF. The rearrangement joins TRBV2 to TRBJ2-7, with D possibly called TRBD1 or TRBD2 (6 bases each). Germline V CDR1 and CDR2: SNHLY, FYNNEI. The V and J ends lost 11 bases and 2 bases respectively, with 13 bases between them. CDR3 length: 12 amino acids.

The chain joins TRBV20-1 to TRBJ1-2, with TRBD1 identical over 9 bases. The germline gives CDR1 DFQATT, CDR2 SNEGSKA (reference sequence). V was clipped by 5 bases and J by 5 bases; unmatched bases: 15. This CDR3 is built from 16 residues. The CDR3 DNA sequence: TGCAGTGCTGATACGGGACAGGGCCTCGGGTCTTATGGCTACACCTTC. Protein product: CSADTGQGLGSYGYTF.

The rearrangement joins TRBV5-1 to TRBJ2-7, with D unclear. CDR1 is SGHRS, CDR2 YFSETQ, per germline. This CDR3 spans 16 amino acids. With 0 bases removed from V and 6 bases from J, the gap between germline ends came to 19 bases. In DNA form, the CDR3 reads TGCGCCAGCAGCTTGGGAGGCAGAAGTACGTTCCTCGAGCAGTACTTC. This encodes CASSLGGRSTFLEQYF.

Here the CDR3 reads CSASTAAWNEQFF. The CDR3 nucleotides read TGCAGTGCTAGTACGGCTGCCTGGAATGAGCAGTTCTTC. The chain couples TRBV20-1 to TRBJ2-1; D is ambiguous. Trimming took 3 bases from V and 7 from J, leaving 13 bases between them. CDR1 is DFQATT, CDR2 SNEGSKA, per germline (reference sequence). The CDR3 totals 13 residues.

The chain joins TRBV27 to TRBJ2-3, with 7 bases that match TRBD2. CDR1 and CDR2 (germline): MNHEY, SMNVEV (reference sequence). The length of the CDR3 is 15 residues. V dropped 0 bases and J dropped 1; count of bases not matched to a gene: 1. Here the CDR3 DNA reads TGTGCCAGCAGTTTATCTGCGGGGGGCACAGATACGCAGTATTTT. Translating it yields CASSLSAGGTDTQYF.

This rearrangement joins TRBV28 to TRBJ2-7; D is unresolved. Germline CDR1 and CDR2: MDHEN and SYDVKM. The CDR3 totals 14 residues. V lost 6 bases to trimming and J lost 3 bases, with 15 bases between them. This chain's CDR3 is CASRALGWGYEQYF. CDR3 DNA: TGTGCCAGCAGGGCCCTGGGATGGGGCTACGAGCAGTACTTC.